Listed below are T cell receptor beta chains from one sample, sequenced in a study of T cells after posttransplantation cyclophosphamide. Here immunoSEQ multiplex PCR was the method, and the copy in TCRdb shows in-frame clones only, minus some. This table has 10,000 to 15,000 clones, approximately 82% appearing once. The specimen was memory CD4+ T cells sorted from PBMCs. The receptors originated from a man in his fifties or sixties in good health, CMV-negative, and a related stem cell transplant donor. CDR3s include the opening cysteine and the closing phenylalanine or tryptophan. Each record gives: J gene, D gene, V gene, CDR3 protein, CDR3 DNA. The D gene is left open where the match is weak.

TRBJ1-1 | NA | TRBV18 | CASSPSGMENTEAFF | TGTGCCAGCTCACCGTCCGGGATGGAGAACACTGAAGCTTTCTTT
TRBJ2-3 | NA | TRBV30 | CAWSVGVYTQYF | TGTGCCTGGAGTGTAGGGGTGTATACGCAGTATTTT
TRBJ2-5 | NA | TRBV6-1 | CASSRTGYQETQYF | TGTGCCAGCAGTCGTACGGGGTACCAAGAGACCCAGTACTTC
TRBJ2-2 | NA | TRBV4-1 | CASSRIEASDTGELFF | TGCGCCAGCAGCCGGATCGAGGCTAGTGATACCGGGGAGCTGTTTTTT
TRBJ2-5 | NA | TRBV7-9 | CASSVRGAETQYF | TGTGCCAGCAGCGTAAGAGGTGCAGAGACCCAGTACTTC
TRBJ2-7 | NA | TRBV6-6 | CASSYSRGAAFEQYF | TGTGCCAGCAGTTACTCTCGGGGGGCCGCCTTCGAGCAGTACTTC
TRBJ2-1 | TRBD2 | TRBV19 | CASSGLAASYNEQFF | TGTGCCAGTAGTGGACTAGCGGCTTCCTACAATGAGCAGTTCTTC
TRBJ2-1 | NA | TRBV30 | CAWSSRGDEQFF | TGTGCCTGGAGCAGCAGGGGAGATGAGCAGTTCTTC
TRBJ1-5 | TRBD1 | TRBV6-1 | CASSKTGSGNQPQHF | TGTGCCAGCAGTAAGACAGGGAGTGGCAATCAGCCCCAGCATTTT
TRBJ2-7 | NA | TRBV5-5 | CASSLGTVTYEQYF | TGTGCCAGCAGCTTGGGGACAGTTACCTACGAGCAGTACTTC
TRBJ1-5 | NA | TRBV19 | CASTPMRGGSNQPQHF | TGTGCCAGTACCCCGATGAGGGGAGGGTCCAATCAGCCCCAGCATTTT
TRBJ1-2 | TRBD1 | TRBV5-4 | CASSPETDRDYTF | TGTGCCAGCAGCCCTGAAACCGACAGGGACTACACCTTC
TRBJ2-1 | TRBD2 | TRBV5-8 | CASSLWTSGVGDEQFF | TGTGCCAGCAGCCTATGGACTAGCGGGGTTGGAGATGAGCAGTTCTTC
TRBJ2-7 | NA | TRBV7-8 | CASSPMGGLTYEQYF | TGTGCCAGCAGCCCAATGGGAGGTCTTACCTACGAGCAGTACTTC